Each of the 20 T cell receptor beta chains below was sequenced from the same sample in a study of blood T cell repertoires in COVID-19. Method: immunoSEQ multiplex PCR; TCRdb's copy keeps in-frame clones and lacks some. The table lists about 130,000 clones, around 89% of them singletons, with around 4.2% in the top ten. The specimen was peripheral blood. These receptors were taken from a man aged 55 to 70 with COVID-19, enrolled during active disease.

The chain employs TRBV7-9 and TRBJ1-1; 7 positions agree with TRBD1. The CDR3 is 14 amino acids. Unmatched junction bases numbered 6, after V lost 5 bases and J lost 3 bases. CDR1 SEHNR and CDR2 FQNEAQ come from the germline V gene (reference sequence). The CDR3 sequence: CASSRTGSHTEAFF. As DNA, the CDR3 is TGTGCCAGCAGCCGGACAGGATCTCACACTGAAGCTTTCTTT.

V and J are TRBV19 and TRBJ1-1; D might be TRBD1 (6 bases). CDR3 size: 15 residues. The germline V gene has CDR1 LNHDA and CDR2 SQIVND (reference sequence). Deletions cut 0 bases from V and 5 bases from J, with 13 bases between. CDR3 DNA sequence: TGTGCCAGTAGTATAGAGGCAGGGGCAAGGACTGAAGCTTTCTTT. Protein product: CASSIEAGARTEAFF.

This chain links TRBV6-6 with TRBJ1-3; D is unresolved. V was pared by 5 bases and J by 0 bases, with 8 bases between. The CDR3 spans 14 residues. Germline loops: CDR1 MNHNY, CDR2 SVGAGI (reference sequence). The CDR3 loop is CASSPQISGNTIYF. In DNA, the CDR3 is TGTGCCAGCAGTCCTCAGATCTCTGGAAACACCATATATTTT.

V gene TRBV7-3 combines with J gene TRBJ1-1; a weak D match, TRBD1 (6 bases). CDR1 and CDR2 (germline): SGHTA, FQGTGA. The CDR3 runs 13 residues. The ends were cut back, 5 bases at V and 5 bases at J, with 12 bases in the middle. CDR3 protein: CASSPGVGTEAFF. CDR3 bases: TGTGCCAGCAGCCCAGGGGTCGGGACTGAAGCTTTCTTT. Filled out from reference TRBV7-3 and TRBJ1-1, the complete variable domain reads GAGVSQTPSNKVTEKGKYVELRCDPISGHTALYWYRQSLGQGPEFLIYFQGTGAADDSGLPNDRFFAVRPEGSVSTLKIQRTERGDSAVYLCASSPGVGTEAFFGQGTRLTVV.

The rearrangement joins TRBV10-2 to TRBJ1-1; maybe TRBD1 (6 bases). CDR3 size: 14 residues. V lost 4 bases, J lost 5 bases, and 14 bases lay in between. Germline CDR1 reads WSHSY; CDR2 reads SAAADI. The CDR3: CASSGGPLRTEAFF. DNA for the CDR3: TGCGCCAGCAGTGGGGGGCCCCTGAGGACTGAAGCTTTCTTT.

The chain carries TRBV7-8 and TRBJ2-1, with TRBD2 matching over 7 bases. The CDR3 sequence is 14 residues long. V lost 5 bases to trimming and J lost 7 bases; unmatched junction nucleotides: 8. Germline assignment: CDR1 SGHVS and CDR2 FQNEAQ. CDR3: CASSPGGLYNEQFF. The CDR3 DNA reads as TGTGCCAGCAGCCCGGGGGGACTGTATAATGAGCAGTTCTTC.

The genes are TRBV6-6 and TRBJ1-1, with TRBD1 as a possible D gene (5 bases). V was cut by 7 bases and J by 7 bases, with 16 bases left in between. This CDR3 is 13 amino acids long. The germline V gene encodes CDR1 MNHNY and CDR2 SVGAGI (reference sequence). The CDR3 loop is CASTDADRFEAFF. Written as DNA, the CDR3 is TGTGCCAGCACCGATGCCGACAGATTTGAAGCTTTCTTT.

V and J are TRBV18 and TRBJ1-2; D is uncertain. Trimming pared 2 bases from V and 2 bases from J, leaving 15 bases between. CDR1 and CDR2 (germline): KGHSH, LQKENI. The CDR3 has 16 amino acids. The CDR3 is CASSPLGGEQNYGYTF. As DNA, the CDR3 is TGTGCCAGCTCACCATTAGGCGGGGAGCAGAACTATGGCTACACCTTC.

Here the CDR3 reads CASSYRTNTEAFF. The CDR3 nucleotides are TGTGCCAGCAGTTATAGAACGAACACTGAAGCTTTCTTT. V is TRBV6-5 and J is TRBJ1-1; D call uncertain. Germline CDR1 MNHEY, CDR2 SVGAGI. The V end was cut by 3 bases, the J end by 1 base, with 6 bases between. This CDR3 has 13 amino acids.

The chain carries TRBV18 and TRBJ2-7; no clear D gene. The germline V gene has CDR1 KGHSH and CDR2 LQKENI. There are 14 residues in the CDR3. With 3 bases removed from V and 0 bases from J, the gap between germline ends came to 9 bases. CDR3 loop: CASSPPEDSYEQYF. The CDR3 DNA reads as TGTGCCAGCTCACCTCCTGAGGACTCCTACGAGCAGTACTTC.

This clone was counted once. The gene calls are TRBV6-1 and TRBJ1-5, with a weak D call TRBD1 (6 bases). Germline V lookup: CDR1 MNHNS, CDR2 SASEGT. The CDR3 loop spans 15 amino acids. V gave up 2 bases and J gave up 2 bases, with 10 bases separating them. The CDR3 loop is CASSELRGGNQPQHF. The DNA of the CDR3 is TGTGCCAGCAGTGAACTCAGGGGTGGCAATCAGCCCCAGCATTTT.

As DNA, the CDR3 is TGTGCCAGCAGTAGGGGAAGAGAAGCGAATGAGCAGTTCTTC. It specifies CASSRGREANEQFF. The V gene is TRBV28, the J gene TRBJ2-1; possible D gene TRBD1, 5 bases. The CDR3 totals 14 residues. V dropped 5 bases and J dropped 7 bases, with 15 bases sitting between them. The germline V gene has CDR1 MDHEN and CDR2 SYDVKM.

V usage is TRBV5-6 and J usage is TRBJ1-2; the match to TRBD1 covers 7 bases. The CDR3 consists of 15 residues. Germline CDR1 is SGHDT and CDR2 is YYEEEE. V dropped 0 bases and J dropped 2; count of bases not matched to a gene: 4. CDR3 in amino acids: CASSLEGARNYGYTF. Here the CDR3 DNA reads TGTGCCAGCAGCTTGGAGGGGGCGAGAAACTATGGCTACACCTTC.

The chain has TRBV7-9 and TRBJ2-7, with 9 bases fitting TRBD1. Germline loops: CDR1 SEHNR, CDR2 FQNEAQ (reference sequence). Unmatched junction bases numbered 9, after V lost 3 bases and J lost 9 bases. This CDR3 contains 14 residues. CDR3 coding DNA: TGTGCCAGCAGCTTTGGACAGGGGCAGGCAGGGCAGTACTTC. This gives the protein CASSFGQGQAGQYF.

The rearrangement joins TRBV7-2 to TRBJ2-1, with 8 bases fitting TRBD2. Germline values: CDR1 SGHTA, CDR2 FQGNSA. The J segment lost 8 bases and the V segment lost 0 bases, leaving 12 bases of the junction unmatched. The CDR3 sequence is 17 residues long. The chain's CDR3 is CASSLARPRGAEDEQFF. The CDR3 DNA is TGTGCCAGCAGCTTAGCGCGTCCGCGGGGGGCCGAGGATGAGCAGTTCTTC.

This clone was seen more than once but under ten times. The chain is built from TRBV24-1 and TRBJ2-1; 12 nucleotides line up with TRBD2. V shed 4 bases and J 9 bases; nucleotides not matched to a gene: 3. Germline values: CDR1 KGHDR, CDR2 SFDVKD. The CDR3 runs 14 residues. The CDR3 DNA reads as TGTGCCACCAGTGAGGAGGGACTAGCGGGTGAGCAGTTCTTC. Translating gives CATSEEGLAGEQFF.

V usage is TRBV19 and J usage is TRBJ2-1; tentatively, D is TRBD1 (6 bases). V was trimmed by 5 bases and J by 9 bases, leaving 17 bases between them. CDR1 and CDR2 (germline): LNHDA, SQIVND (reference sequence). This CDR3 comprises 14 residues. The CDR3 is CASSQFTGWGEQFF. The CDR3 DNA follows: TGTGCCAGTAGTCAATTTACAGGGTGGGGTGAGCAGTTCTTC.

CDR3 DNA sequence: TGTGCCAGCAGTGCAGGGTCCAACACTGAAGCTTTCTTT. Residues: CASSAGSNTEAFF. The chain couples TRBV11-2 to TRBJ1-1, with D possibly being TRBD1 (5 bases). V was trimmed by 6 bases and J by 2 bases, leaving 10 bases between them. CDR1 SGHAT and CDR2 FQNNGV come from the germline V gene. The CDR3 contains 13 residues.

This chain links TRBV15 with TRBJ1-2; 7 bases line up with TRBD1. The V gene end was trimmed by 5 bases and the J gene end by 2 bases; junction bases not matched to a gene: 11. Germline CDR1 is LNHNV and CDR2 is YYDKDF (reference sequence). This CDR3 region has 16 residues. The CDR3 reads CATSGAWTGGNYGYTF. The CDR3 bases are TGTGCCACCAGCGGGGCTTGGACAGGTGGGAACTATGGCTACACCTTC. Complete variable domain (other parts from reference TRBV15 and TRBJ1-2): DAMVIQNPRYQVTQFGKPVTLSCSQTLNHNVMYWYQQKSSQAPKLLFHYYDKDFNNEADTPDNFQSRRPNTSFCFLDIRSPGLGDTAMYLCATSGAWTGGNYGYTFGSGTRLTVV.

The chain has TRBV7-8 and TRBJ1-4; 8 nucleotides align to TRBD1. CDR1 is SGHVS, CDR2 FQNEAQ, per germline. V was pared by 1 base and J by 5 bases, with 0 bases of the junction left unmatched. CDR3 length: 14 residues. CDR3 sequence (DNA): TGTGCCAGCAGCTTAGGGGACAGGAATGAAAAACTGTTTTTT. This encodes CASSLGDRNEKLFF.